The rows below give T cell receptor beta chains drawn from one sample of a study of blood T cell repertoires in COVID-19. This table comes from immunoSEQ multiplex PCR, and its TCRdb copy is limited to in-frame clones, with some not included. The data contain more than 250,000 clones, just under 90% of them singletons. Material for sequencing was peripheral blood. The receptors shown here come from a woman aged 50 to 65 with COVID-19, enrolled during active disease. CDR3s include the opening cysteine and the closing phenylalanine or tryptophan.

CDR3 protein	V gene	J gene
CASSLLNQPQHF	TRBV27	TRBJ1-5
CASSALPTSGSSGANVLTF	TRBV5-1	TRBJ2-6
CASSPLIGETQYF	TRBV18	TRBJ2-5
CASSYTRDSIYQETQYF	TRBV7-3	TRBJ2-5
CASSLQLAGGDTQYF	TRBV7-2	TRBJ2-3
CAISVGTSDPDTQYF	TRBV10-3	TRBJ2-3
CASSPPNLVTEAFF	TRBV18	TRBJ1-1
CASSLGQGHSYEQYF	TRBV18	TRBJ2-7
CASGHSSYEQYF	TRBV5-1	TRBJ2-7
CASSLGRGDSRRDIQYF	TRBV7-9	TRBJ2-4
CASSLEEATEAFF	TRBV13	TRBJ1-1
CASSSLTGLNTEAFF	TRBV11-1	TRBJ1-1
CASSYSNRVFGEAFF	TRBV6-5	TRBJ1-1
CASIRTSGGKGLYEQYF	TRBV6-6	TRBJ2-7
CASSSSWFAERTDTQYF	TRBV5-1	TRBJ2-3
CASSGSQANTEAFF	TRBV6-5	TRBJ1-1
CASSIQGVETQYF	TRBV18	TRBJ2-5
CATSRRGSYEQYF	TRBV15	TRBJ2-7